These 4 T cell receptor beta chains share one sample of origin, sequenced in a study of T cells in Graves' hyperthyroidism and ophthalmopathy. Authors of the study amplified TCR beta CDR3 regions from RNA transcripts. The study used the HTBI primer set for a first-round RT-PCR of the TCR CDR3. TCRdb used MiXCR to reprocess the multiplex PCR reads, holding one entry per CDR3 protein. The table has around 500,000 distinct CDR3 sequences, approximately 15% seen once. Sequenced sample: blood. These receptors all stem from a woman aged 18-35 years with Graves' hyperthyroidism.

This clonotype has a count of ten or more. V usage is TRBV11-3 and J usage is TRBJ2-4; D possibly corresponds to TRBD2 (5 bases). Trimming removed 1 base from V and 2 bases from J, with 12 bases in between. The CDR3 extends over 16 amino acids. CDR1 and CDR2 from the germline V gene are SGHNT and YENEEA. CDR3 protein: CASSLVGGPTKNIQYF. In nucleotides, the CDR3 is TGTGCCAGCAGCTTAGTTGGAGGTCCGACCAAAAACATTCAGTACTTC.

The sample holds a few counts of this clonotype. The chain employs TRBV20-1 and TRBJ1-1; 7 bases align to TRBD1. Per germline, CDR1 DFQATT and CDR2 SNEGSKA (reference sequence). The CDR3 sequence is 15 residues long. The J segment lost 1 base and the V segment lost 1 base, leaving 6 bases of the junction unmatched. CDR3 coding DNA: TGCAGTGCTAGAGGGGACAGCTACTCGAACACTGAAGCTTTCTTT. Translated: CSARGDSYSNTEAFF.

In its sample, this clonotype was seen many times. This rearrangement joins TRBV12-3 or TRBV12-4 to TRBJ1-1, with D possibly matching TRBD1 (5 bases). There are 14 residues in the CDR3. The V and J ends lost 3 bases and 1 base respectively, with 9 bases between them. The chain's CDR3 is CASSFDRENTEAFF. In nucleotides, the CDR3 is TGTGCCAGCAGTTTTGACAGAGAGAACACTGAAGCTTTCTTT.

V usage is TRBV12-3 or TRBV12-4 and J usage is TRBJ1-1, with 7 bases lining up with TRBD1. J lost 7 bases, V lost 7 bases, and 9 bases had no gene match. The CDR3 contains 13 residues. The CDR3 region is CASTGQERNEAFF. CDR3 coding DNA: TGTGCCAGCACCGGACAGGAAAGAAATGAAGCTTTCTTT.